This T cell receptor (beta chain) emerged from a study of graft-versus-host responses after intestinal transplantation. As for the study in general: Each recipient received a multivisceral, liver-intestinal, or isolated intestinal graft.

This clone was counted only a few times. Germline V gives CDR1 MNHNY, CDR2 SVGAGI (reference sequence). V shed 5 bases and J 3 bases; nucleotides not matched to a gene: 4. The CDR3 has 14 amino acids. Clones were sequenced by immunoSEQ multiplex PCR, and TCRdb holds only the in-frame ones, with some missing. This sample carries 15,000 to 20,000 clones, approximately 80% of them seen once, and the ten largest clones take less than 2%. This TCR was recovered from a human patient who received an intestinal transplant, so some T cells may come from the graft donor. This chain joins TRBV6-6 and TRBJ2-5; 9 bases are a match to TRBD1. Sequenced here: PBMCs, sampled 14 days after transplant. CDR3 loop: CASSPTGGEETQYF. In DNA, the CDR3 is TGTGCCAGCAGTCCGACAGGGGGGGAAGAGACCCAGTACTTC.